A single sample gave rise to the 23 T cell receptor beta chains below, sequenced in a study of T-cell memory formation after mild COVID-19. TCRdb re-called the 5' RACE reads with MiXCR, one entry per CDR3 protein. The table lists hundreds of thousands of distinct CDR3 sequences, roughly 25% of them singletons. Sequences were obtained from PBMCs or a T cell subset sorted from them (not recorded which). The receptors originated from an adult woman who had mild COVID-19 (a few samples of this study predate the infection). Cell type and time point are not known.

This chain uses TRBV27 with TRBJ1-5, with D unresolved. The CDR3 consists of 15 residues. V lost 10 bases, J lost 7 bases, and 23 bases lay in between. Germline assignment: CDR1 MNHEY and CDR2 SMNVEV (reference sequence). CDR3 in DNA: TGTGCCACTCGCGACATGCAGAGCTTCGGGCAGCCCCAGCATTTT. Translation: CATRDMQSFGQPQHF.

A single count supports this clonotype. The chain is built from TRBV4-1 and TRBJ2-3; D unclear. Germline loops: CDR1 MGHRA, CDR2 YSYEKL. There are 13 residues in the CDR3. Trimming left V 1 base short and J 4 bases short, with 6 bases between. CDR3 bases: TGCGCCAGCAGCCAAGTCTTCCCAGATACGCAGTATTTT. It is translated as CASSQVFPDTQYF.

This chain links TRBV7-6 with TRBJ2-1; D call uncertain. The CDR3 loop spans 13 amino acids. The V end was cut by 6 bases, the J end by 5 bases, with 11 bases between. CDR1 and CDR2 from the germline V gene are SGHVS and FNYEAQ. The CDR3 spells CASSSSRNNEQFF. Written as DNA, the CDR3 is TGTGCCAGCAGTTCCAGTAGGAACAATGAGCAGTTCTTC.

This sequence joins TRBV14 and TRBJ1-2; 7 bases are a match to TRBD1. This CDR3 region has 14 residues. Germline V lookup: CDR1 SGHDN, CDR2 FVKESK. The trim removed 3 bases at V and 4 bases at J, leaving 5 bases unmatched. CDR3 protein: CASSQTQGTYGYTF. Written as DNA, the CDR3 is TGTGCCAGCAGCCAGACACAGGGGACCTATGGCTACACCTTC. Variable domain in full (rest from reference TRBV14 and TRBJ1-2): EAGVTQFPSHSVIEKGQTVTLRCDPISGHDNLYWYRRVMGKEIKFLLHFVKESKQDESGMPNNRFLAERTGGTYSTLKVQPAELEDSGVYFCASSQTQGTYGYTFGSGTRLTVV.

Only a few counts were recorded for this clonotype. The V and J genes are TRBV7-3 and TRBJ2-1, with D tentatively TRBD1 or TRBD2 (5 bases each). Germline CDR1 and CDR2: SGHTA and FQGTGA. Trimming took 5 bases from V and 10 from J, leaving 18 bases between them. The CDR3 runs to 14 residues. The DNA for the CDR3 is TGTGCCAGCAGCCAGGGACCGACCTTGACGGAGCAGTTCTTC. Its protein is CASSQGPTLTEQFF.

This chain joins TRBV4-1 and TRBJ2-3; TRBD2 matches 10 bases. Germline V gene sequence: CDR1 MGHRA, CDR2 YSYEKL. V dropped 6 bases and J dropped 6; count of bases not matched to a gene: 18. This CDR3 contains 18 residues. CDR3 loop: CASSQSLAGFAKGDTQYF. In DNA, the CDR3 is TGCGCCAGCAGTCAGTCACTAGCGGGGTTCGCAAAGGGCGATACGCAGTATTTT.

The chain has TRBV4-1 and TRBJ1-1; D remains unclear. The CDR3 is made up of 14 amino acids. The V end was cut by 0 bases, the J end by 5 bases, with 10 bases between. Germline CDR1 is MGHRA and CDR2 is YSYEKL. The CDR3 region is CASSQERVLTEAFF. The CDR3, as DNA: TGCGCCAGCAGCCAAGAAAGGGTTTTGACTGAAGCTTTCTTT.

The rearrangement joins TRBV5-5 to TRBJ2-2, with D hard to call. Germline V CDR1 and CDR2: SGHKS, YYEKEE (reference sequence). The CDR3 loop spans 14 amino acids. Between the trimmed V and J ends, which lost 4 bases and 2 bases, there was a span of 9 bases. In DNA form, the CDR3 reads TGTGCCAGCAGCATTACAGTCAACACCGGGGAGCTGTTTTTT. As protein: CASSITVNTGELFF.

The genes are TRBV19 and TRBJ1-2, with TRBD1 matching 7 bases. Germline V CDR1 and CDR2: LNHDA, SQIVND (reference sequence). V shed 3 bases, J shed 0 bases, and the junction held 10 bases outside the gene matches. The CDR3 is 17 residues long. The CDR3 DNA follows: TGTGCCAGTAGTATGCGGGGGACAGACGCAGCTAACTATGGCTACACCTTC. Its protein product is CASSMRGTDAANYGYTF.

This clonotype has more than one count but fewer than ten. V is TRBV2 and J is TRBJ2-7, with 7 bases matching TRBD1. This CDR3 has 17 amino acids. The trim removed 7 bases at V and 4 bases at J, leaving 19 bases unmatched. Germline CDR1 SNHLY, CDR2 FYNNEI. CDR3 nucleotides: TGTGCCAGCAACCATAGACAGGGAGCGAGAGTCTTTTACGAGCAGTACTTC. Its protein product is CASNHRQGARVFYEQYF.

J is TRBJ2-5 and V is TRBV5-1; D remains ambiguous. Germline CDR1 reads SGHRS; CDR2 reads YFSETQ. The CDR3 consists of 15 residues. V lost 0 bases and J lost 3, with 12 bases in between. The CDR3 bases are TGCGCCAGCAGCTTGGCGGGTGGCGGAAAAGAGACCCAGTACTTC. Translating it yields CASSLAGGGKETQYF.

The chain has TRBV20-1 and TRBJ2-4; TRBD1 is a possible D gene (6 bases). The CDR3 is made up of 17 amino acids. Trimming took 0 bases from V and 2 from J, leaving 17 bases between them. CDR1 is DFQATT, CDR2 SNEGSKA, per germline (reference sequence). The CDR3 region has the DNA TGCAGTGCTAGAGAGGCAGTTCGAAGGGACACCAAAAACATTCAGTACTTC. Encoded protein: CSAREAVRRDTKNIQYF.

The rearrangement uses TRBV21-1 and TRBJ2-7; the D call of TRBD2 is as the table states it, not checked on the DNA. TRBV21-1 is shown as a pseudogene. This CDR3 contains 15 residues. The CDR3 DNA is TGTGCCAGCAACCAAACGAGGAGGGCCCCCTACGAGCAGTACTTC. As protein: CASNQTRRAPYEQYF.

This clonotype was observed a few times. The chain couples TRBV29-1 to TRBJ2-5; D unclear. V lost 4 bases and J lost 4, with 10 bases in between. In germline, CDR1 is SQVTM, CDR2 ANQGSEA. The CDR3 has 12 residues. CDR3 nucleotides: TGCAGCGTTGTTGCATTGGGAGAGACCCAGTACTTC. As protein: CSVVALGETQYF.

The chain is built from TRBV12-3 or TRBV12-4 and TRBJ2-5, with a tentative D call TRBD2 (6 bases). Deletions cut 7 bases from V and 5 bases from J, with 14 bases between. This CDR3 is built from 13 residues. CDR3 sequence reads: CASTYWGRETQYF. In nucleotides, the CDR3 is TGTGCCAGCACCTACTGGGGGAGGGAGACCCAGTACTTC.

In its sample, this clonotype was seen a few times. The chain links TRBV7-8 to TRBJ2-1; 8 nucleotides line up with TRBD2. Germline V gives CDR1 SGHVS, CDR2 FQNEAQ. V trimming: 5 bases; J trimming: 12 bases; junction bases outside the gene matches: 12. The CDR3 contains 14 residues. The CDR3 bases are TGTGCCAGCAGCCCTCGACAAGCGGGGGATTTGCAGTTCTTC. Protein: CASSPRQAGDLQFF.

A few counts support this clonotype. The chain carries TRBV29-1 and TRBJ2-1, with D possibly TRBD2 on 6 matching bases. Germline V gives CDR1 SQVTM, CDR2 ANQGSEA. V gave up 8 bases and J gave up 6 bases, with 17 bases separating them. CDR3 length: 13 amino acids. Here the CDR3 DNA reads TGCAGCCCCCGGCTAGCGAATGCCAATGAGCAGTTCTTC. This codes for CSPRLANANEQFF.

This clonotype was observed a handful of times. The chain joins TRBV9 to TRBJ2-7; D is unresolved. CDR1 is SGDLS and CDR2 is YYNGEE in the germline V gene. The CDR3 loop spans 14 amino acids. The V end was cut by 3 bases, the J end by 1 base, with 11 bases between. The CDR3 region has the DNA TGTGCCAGCAGCGCCTGGACGGATTCCTACGAGCAGTACTTC. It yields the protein CASSAWTDSYEQYF. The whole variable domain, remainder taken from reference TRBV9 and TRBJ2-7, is DSGVTQTPKHLITATGQRVTLRCSPRSGDLSVYWYQQSLDQGLQFLIQYYNGEERAKGNILERFSAQQFPDLHSELNLSSLELGDSALYFCASSAWTDSYEQYFGPGTRLTVT.

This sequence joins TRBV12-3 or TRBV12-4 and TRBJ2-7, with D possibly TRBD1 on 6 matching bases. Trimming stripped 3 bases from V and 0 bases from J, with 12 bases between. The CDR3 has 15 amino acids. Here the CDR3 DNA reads TGTGCCAGCAGTTTTCGAGGGGGTAACTCCTACGAGCAGTACTTC. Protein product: CASSFRGGNSYEQYF.

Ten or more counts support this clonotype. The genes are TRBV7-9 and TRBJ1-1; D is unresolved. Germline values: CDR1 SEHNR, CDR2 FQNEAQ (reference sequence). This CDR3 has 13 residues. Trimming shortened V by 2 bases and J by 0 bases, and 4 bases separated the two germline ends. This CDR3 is CASSLSMNTEAFF. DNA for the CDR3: TGTGCCAGCAGCTTAAGTATGAACACTGAAGCTTTCTTT.

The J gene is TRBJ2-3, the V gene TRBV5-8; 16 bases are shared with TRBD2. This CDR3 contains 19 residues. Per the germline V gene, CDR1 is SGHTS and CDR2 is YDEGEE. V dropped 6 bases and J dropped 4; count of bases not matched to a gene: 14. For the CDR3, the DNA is TGTGCCAGCAAAAAAGGGACTAGCGGGAGGGCCTTACTTTCAGATACGCAGTATTTT. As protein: CASKKGTSGRALLSDTQYF.

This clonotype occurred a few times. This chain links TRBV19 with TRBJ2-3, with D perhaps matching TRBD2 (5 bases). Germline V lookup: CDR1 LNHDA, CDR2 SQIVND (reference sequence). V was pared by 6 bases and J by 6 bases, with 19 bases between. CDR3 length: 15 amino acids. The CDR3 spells CASSLRGRVFDTQYF. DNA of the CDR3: TGTGCCAGTAGCCTCCGGGGAAGAGTGTTCGATACGCAGTATTTT. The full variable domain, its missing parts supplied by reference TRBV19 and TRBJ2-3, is DGGITQSPKYLFRKEGQNVTLSCEQNLNHDAMYWYRQDPGQGLRLIYYSQIVNDFQKGDIAEGYSVSREKKESFPLTVTSAQKNPTAFYLCASSLRGRVFDTQYFGPGTRLTVL.

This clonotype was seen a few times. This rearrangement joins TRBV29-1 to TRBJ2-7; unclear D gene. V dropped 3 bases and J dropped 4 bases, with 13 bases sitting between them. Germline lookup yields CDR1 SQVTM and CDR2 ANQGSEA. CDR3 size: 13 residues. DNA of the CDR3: TGCAGCGTTGAGTCCCTTGGAGCTTACGAGCAGTACTTC. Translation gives CSVESLGAYEQYF.